This T cell receptor beta chain came from a study of type 1 regulatory T cells. This clonotype showed up just a few times. Its antigen is still unknown. Each CDR3 protein gets one entry after TCRdb re-called the reads with MiXCR. The table includes just under 65,000 distinct CDR3 sequences, roughly 49% detected once. CDR1 is LNHDA and CDR2 is SQIVND in the germline V gene (reference sequence). The CDR3 covers 15 residues. V was trimmed by 0 bases and J by 4 bases, leaving 13 bases between them. The receptor was derived from a human donor in good health. Source material: cultured non-Tr1 T cells, either the whole culture or a sorted T cell fraction (not recorded which). The chain is built from TRBV19 and TRBJ2-7, with no clear D. In DNA, the CDR3 is TGTGCCAGTAGTATAGAATTCGGAAGGAATTACGAGCAGTACTTC. Amino acid sequence: CASSIEFGRNYEQYF.